The 19 T cell receptor beta chains listed next were all sequenced from one sample in a study of blood T cell repertoires in COVID-19. Measured with immunoSEQ multiplex PCR; TCRdb has only the in-frame clones, and not every one. The sample shows a few hundred thousand clones, 70% to 90% of them seen only once. The material sequenced was PBMCs or T cells enriched from blood (not recorded which). These receptors came from a woman aged 25 to 39 who had recovered from COVID-19.

This clone was observed a single time. This rearrangement joins TRBV4-3 to TRBJ1-2; D is uncertain. Germline CDR1 reads LGHNA; CDR2 reads YSLEER. This CDR3 is built from 15 residues. V lost 0 bases and J 7 bases, leaving 15 bases between the germline ends. The CDR3 here is CASSQDSGRSRGYTF. The CDR3, as DNA: TGCGCCAGCAGCCAAGATTCGGGGAGGTCCCGTGGCTACACCTTC.

This clone was detected once. The rearrangement links TRBV10-3 to TRBJ1-5, with D perhaps TRBD1 (6 bases). The germline CDR1 and CDR2 sequences are ENHRY and SYGVKD. The ends were cut back, 2 bases at V and 4 bases at J, with 9 bases in the middle. The CDR3 loop spans 14 amino acids. CDR3 residues: CAISEEQGNQPQHF. The DNA of the CDR3 is TGTGCCATCAGTGAGGAGCAGGGGAATCAGCCCCAGCATTTT.

The chain has TRBV6-5 and TRBJ1-3; no reliable D call. In germline, CDR1 is MNHEY, CDR2 SVGAGI. Trimming shortened V by 3 bases and J by 1 base, and 7 bases separated the two germline ends. This CDR3 region has 14 residues. CDR3 sequence (DNA): TGTGCCAGCAGTTATACGGTTTCTGGAAACACCATATATTTT. It is translated as CASSYTVSGNTIYF.

This rearrangement joins TRBV9 to TRBJ1-1, with unresolved D. The V end was cut by 0 bases, the J end by 4 bases, with 13 bases between. This CDR3 has 15 residues. Germline V gene lookup returns CDR1 SGDLS and CDR2 YYNGEE. The CDR3 reads CASSVGYLRSTEAFF. The CDR3 region has the DNA TGTGCCAGCAGCGTAGGATACCTCCGGAGCACTGAAGCTTTCTTT.

This clone was seen just once. The CDR3: CASSESGGPSNYGYTF. CDR3 DNA: TGCGCCAGCAGTGAGTCGGGGGGTCCGTCTAACTATGGCTACACCTTC. V usage is TRBV10-2 and J usage is TRBJ1-2; D is perhaps TRBD1 (5 bases). Germline V gene data show CDR1 as WSHSY and CDR2 as SAAADI. The V end lost 0 bases, the J end lost 0 bases, and 11 bases lay between the germline ends. CDR3 length: 16 residues.

The chain employs TRBV14 and TRBJ2-7, with D perhaps TRBD1 (6 bases). The CDR3 runs to 15 residues. CDR1 is SGHDN and CDR2 is FVKESK in the germline V gene. V lost 3 bases to trimming and J lost 8 bases, with 20 bases between them. DNA for the CDR3: TGTGCCAGCAGCCATAATACTCAACAGGGTTACAAGCAGTACTTC. Its translation is CASSHNTQQGYKQYF.

Concerning this clone: Other DNA variants within this sample encode the same CDR3. The rearrangement uses TRBV18 and TRBJ1-2, with TRBD1 matching over 8 bases. CDR3 length: 13 amino acids. V trimming: 3 bases; J trimming: 8 bases; junction bases outside the gene matches: 5. The germline V gene encodes CDR1 KGHSH and CDR2 LQKENI. CDR3 loop: CASSPTGGDGYTF. CDR3 DNA: TGTGCCAGCTCACCTACAGGGGGGGACGGCTACACCTTC.

The chain uses TRBV10-2 and TRBJ1-3, with TRBD1 matching over 11 bases. V gave up 5 bases and J gave up 1 base; unmatched junction bases: 13. Germline lookup yields CDR1 WSHSY and CDR2 SAAADI. CDR3 length equals 19 residues. CDR3 nucleotide sequence: TGCGCCAGCAGTACTCAACCATGGACAGGGGGCGATTCTGGAAACACCATATATTTT. Residues: CASSTQPWTGGDSGNTIYF.

This clone was counted between two and nine times. V is TRBV21-1 and J is TRBJ1-2. TRBV21-1 is termed a pseudogene. CDR3 length equals 14 residues. The CDR3: CASSKEVRDYGYTF. CDR3 nucleotide sequence: TGTGCCAGCAGCAAAGAGGTGAGGGACTATGGCTACACCTTC.

This clone appeared a few times. For the CDR3, the DNA is TGTGCCAGCAGCCGAGACGGGGGCACTGAAGCTTTCTTT. Translation gives CASSRDGGTEAFF. The chain joins TRBV11-3 to TRBJ1-1; a weak D match, TRBD1 (5 bases). With 5 bases removed from V and 4 bases from J, the gap between germline ends came to 11 bases. The CDR3 is 13 residues long. Per germline, CDR1 SGHNT and CDR2 YENEEA.

The V call is TRBV7-9, the J call TRBJ2-1; TRBD2 matches 10 bases. Germline CDR1 reads SEHNR; CDR2 reads FQNEAQ (reference sequence). With V trimmed by 0 bases and J by 8 bases, 4 bases remained unmatched. The CDR3 runs to 15 residues. CDR3 sequence: CASSLAVGTSDEQFF. CDR3 coding DNA: TGTGCCAGCAGCTTAGCGGTAGGGACTAGCGATGAGCAGTTCTTC.

The chain combines TRBV19 with TRBJ1-5, with a weak D call TRBD1 (6 bases). Germline V lookup: CDR1 LNHDA, CDR2 SQIVND (reference sequence). Trimming cost V 10 bases and J 6 bases, with 16 bases left between them. This CDR3 comprises 13 residues. The CDR3 region is CATRLGASQPQHF. The DNA for the CDR3 is TGTGCCACCCGATTGGGGGCGAGTCAGCCCCAGCATTTT.

The rearrangement links TRBV7-3 to TRBJ2-3, with D unresolved. This CDR3 has 14 amino acids. The V end was cut by 3 bases, the J end by 2 bases, with 9 bases between. The germline V gene encodes CDR1 SGHTA and CDR2 FQGTGA. The CDR3 DNA is TGTGCCAGCAGCTTTGATCGGTTCACAGATACGCAGTATTTT. Protein sequence: CASSFDRFTDTQYF.

This clone was counted a few times. V gene TRBV6-5 combines with J gene TRBJ2-7, with D possibly TRBD2 on 5 matching bases. With 11 bases removed from V and 2 bases from J, the gap between germline ends came to 19 bases. Germline V gives CDR1 MNHEY, CDR2 SVGAGI. The CDR3 spans 14 residues. In DNA, the CDR3 is TGTGCCTCCCAAGCCCCGGGGTGGCCCTACGAGCAGTACTTC. It is translated as CASQAPGWPYEQYF.

The chain has TRBV6-2 or TRBV6-3 and TRBJ2-7, with 7 positions matching TRBD1. CDR1 and CDR2 (germline): MNHEY, SVGEGT. V lost 6 bases, J lost 4 bases, and 6 bases stayed unmatched. The CDR3 runs 13 residues. The CDR3 spells CASSHNRGYEQYF. The CDR3, as DNA: TGTGCCAGCAGCCACAACAGGGGATACGAGCAGTACTTC.

The V gene is TRBV5-4, the J gene TRBJ2-1, with 7 bases lining up with TRBD2. The CDR3 runs to 11 residues. The V and J ends lost 6 bases and 6 bases, in that order; junction bases with no gene match: 0. Germline loops: CDR1 SGHNT, CDR2 YYREEE (reference sequence). CDR3 in amino acids: CASTGGNEQFF. The CDR3 coding sequence is TGTGCCAGCACGGGGGGCAATGAGCAGTTCTTC. The full variable domain, with the rest looked up from reference TRBV5-4 and TRBJ2-1, is ETGVTQSPTHLIKTRGQQVTLRCSSQSGHNTVSWYQQALGQGPQFIFQYYREEENGRGNFPPRFSGLQFPNYSSELNVNALELDDSALYLCASTGGNEQFFGPGTRLTVL.

This clone was seen once. The V and J genes are TRBV19 and TRBJ1-3, with 7 bases matching TRBD1. CDR1 is LNHDA, CDR2 SQIVND, per germline (reference sequence). J gave up 0 bases and V 9 bases, and 23 bases lay outside the gene matches. The CDR3 is made up of 20 amino acids. CDR3 coding DNA: TGTGCCAGATCCGGGACAGAGACCTCCTACTCCTTCTTCTCTGGAAACACCATATATTTT. Its translation is CARSGTETSYSFFSGNTIYF.

The V and J genes are TRBV7-8 and TRBJ2-1; 8 nucleotides line up with TRBD2. Germline V gene sequence: CDR1 SGHVS, CDR2 FQNEAQ. V lost 6 bases to trimming and J lost 3 bases; unmatched junction nucleotides: 16. CDR3 length: 18 amino acids. CDR3 sequence (DNA): TGTGCCAGCAGTCTAGGTCGGCGGGGGGCTACCTTCTACAATGAGCAGTTCTTC. Protein product: CASSLGRRGATFYNEQFF.

This sequence joins TRBV18 and TRBJ1-2, with 8 bases lining up with TRBD1. The CDR3 has 13 amino acids. Germline V CDR1 and CDR2: KGHSH, LQKENI. Trimming removed 4 bases from V and 7 bases from J; junction bases left unmatched: 5. CDR3 bases: TGTGCCAGCTCACTTCGACAGGGGTTTGGCTACACCTTC. Encoded protein: CASSLRQGFGYTF.